The clone carrying this T cell receptor (beta chain) was seen many times. Its antigen is not known. Using a J-beta primer mix together with a sample-barcoded 5' primer, a second PCR was run for about 6 to 12 cycles. Every cDNA molecule bore a tag from a template-switch adaptor containing 12 random nucleotides. Every sample gave at least 2.5 million paired-end reads containing CDR3. From the 5' RACE reads, TCRdb called clonotypes with MiXCR, one entry per CDR3 protein. Here the sample spans roughly 1,500,000 distinct CDR3 sequences, 40% to 50% being singletons. Trimming left V 8 bases short and J 6 bases short, with 12 bases between. Looked up from germline, CDR1 is SGHAT and CDR2 is FQNNGV. The CDR3 contains 12 residues. This entry is derived from a study of blood T cells in healthy people across ages. Overall study findings and caveats: The study found more naive CD4+ cells and higher diversity in long-lived than aged donors. Not knowing donor CMV status may have confounded expanded clonotype changes.

The sample taken for sequencing was blood. V usage is TRBV11-2 and J usage is TRBJ2-3, with a possible D match to TRBD2 (5 bases). The sequence was obtained from a woman between 18 and 29 years old in good health. This CDR3 reads CASSPRRDTQYF. CDR3 in DNA: TGTGCCAGCTCTCCAAGGAGGGATACGCAGTATTTT.